A selection of T cell receptor beta chains follows, all from one sample in a study of vaccination and CD4 T cells after COVID-19. These receptors' targets are unknown. TCRdb used MiXCR to reprocess the PCR reads, holding one entry per CDR3 protein. This table has some 4,400 distinct CDR3 sequences, 43% appearing once. The sequenced sample consisted of CD4+ T cells from blood, cultured in vitro. Every receptor here comes from a human donor who had recovered from COVID-19. CDR3s include the opening cysteine and the closing phenylalanine or tryptophan. D genes are given only for firm matches. Only part of the rows carry a size: once, few, many, or a class if the clone is expanded.

v_gene: TRBV2
d_gene: -
j_gene: TRBJ2-3
abundance: -
CDR3nt: TGTGCCAGCAGTTTCTTTCCCACAGATACGCAGTATTTT
CDR3aa: CASSFFPTDTQYF

v_gene: TRBV6-5
d_gene: -
j_gene: TRBJ1-5
abundance: -
CDR3nt: TGTGCCAGCAGTTACGCCGATAGCAATCAGCCCCAGCATTTT
CDR3aa: CASSYADSNQPQHF

v_gene: TRBV7-3
d_gene: -
j_gene: TRBJ2-2
abundance: -
CDR3nt: TGTGCCAGCAGCACGGCCGCGGTGGGCGCCGGGGAGCTGTTTTTT
CDR3aa: CASSTAAVGAGELFF

v_gene: TRBV20-1
d_gene: -
j_gene: TRBJ2-5
abundance: -
CDR3nt: TGCAGTGCTAGAAGGGCGAGCGAGACCCAGTACTTC
CDR3aa: CSARRASETQYF

v_gene: TRBV6-1
d_gene: TRBD1
j_gene: TRBJ1-6
abundance: -
CDR3nt: TGTGCCAGCAGTCTGACAGGGGATAATTCACCCCTCCACTTT
CDR3aa: CASSLTGDNSPLHF

v_gene: TRBV7-2
d_gene: -
j_gene: TRBJ2-3
abundance: -
CDR3nt: TGTGCCAGCAGCTTAGATTTCGGGGATACGCAGTATTTT
CDR3aa: CASSLDFGDTQYF

v_gene: TRBV7-2
d_gene: TRBD2
j_gene: TRBJ2-5
abundance: -
CDR3nt: TGTGCCAGCAGCTTAAAGGCAGCGGGGGGCTGGGAGACCCAGTACTTC
CDR3aa: CASSLKAAGGWETQYF

v_gene: TRBV7-3
d_gene: -
j_gene: TRBJ1-3
abundance: -
CDR3nt: TGTGCCAGCAGCTTAACGGGAGGTGGAAACACCATATATTTT
CDR3aa: CASSLTGGGNTIYF

v_gene: TRBV20-1
d_gene: -
j_gene: TRBJ2-2
abundance: -
CDR3nt: TGCAGTGCGCGGAAGGGAGCGCATACCGGGGAGCTGTTTTTT
CDR3aa: CSARKGAHTGELFF

v_gene: TRBV18
d_gene: -
j_gene: TRBJ2-7
abundance: medium-sized
CDR3nt: TGTGCCAGCTCACCTTCGGGTACCACCTACGAGCAGTACTTC
CDR3aa: CASSPSGTTYEQYF